Below are 27 T cell receptor beta chains sequenced from a single sample in a study of metastatic and nonmetastatic thyroid tumors. Patients were all untreated before their thyroid surgery. TCRdb reanalyzed the PCR reads with MiXCR. The sample has fewer than 50,000 clones; around 28% are singletons. The sequenced sample was blood. The receptors derive from a male donor with papillary thyroid cancer or a benign thyroid nodule (not recorded which). Some clones in this sample may be carry-over from other donors' samples.

This clone was counted many times. The same CDR3 is also encoded by other DNA sequences in this sample. This rearrangement joins TRBV12-3 or TRBV12-4 to TRBJ2-1; D possibly corresponds to TRBD1 (6 bases). The V end was cut by 6 bases, the J end by 8 bases, with 14 bases between. The CDR3 consists of 13 residues. This CDR3 is CASSNIQGYEQFF. In nucleotides, the CDR3 is TGTGCCAGCAGCAATATACAGGGTTATGAGCAGTTCTTC.

Points on this clone: At one of its ends the junction is not consistent with the germline gene, which may arise from a read error. The DNA of the CDR3 is TGTGCCAGCATGACAGGGAGGACTGAGGCTTTCTTT. It is translated as CASMTGRTEAFF. This rearrangement joins TRBV6-1 to TRBJ1-1, with 7 bases aligning to TRBD1. Germline V lookup: CDR1 MNHNS, CDR2 SASEGT. The CDR3 extends over 12 amino acids.

This clone was recorded many times. This chain connects TRBV2 to TRBJ1-6; D gene unclear. V lost 0 bases, J lost 0 bases, and 12 bases lay in between. The germline V gene has CDR1 SNHLY and CDR2 FYNNEI. The CDR3 covers 18 residues. The CDR3 protein is CASSEAPSILSYNSPLHF. In DNA form, the CDR3 reads TGTGCCAGCAGTGAAGCCCCCTCCATCCTCTCCTATAATTCACCCCTCCACTTT.

Many counts were recorded for this clone. The identical CDR3 is also encoded by other nucleotide sequences in the sample. V is TRBV10-3 and J is TRBJ1-4, with 9 positions matching TRBD1. The trim removed 11 bases at V and 8 bases at J, leaving 12 bases unmatched. From germline, CDR1 is ENHRY and CDR2 SYGVKD. The CDR3 length is 14 residues. The CDR3 DNA reads as TGTGCCTCCGCGGACAGGGGATTGGGAGAAAAACTGTTTTTT. This codes for CASADRGLGEKLFF.

The rearrangement joins TRBV25-1 to TRBJ2-7; unclear D gene. The CDR3 length is 14 residues. Per the germline V gene, CDR1 is MGHDK and CDR2 is SYGVNS. V was cut by 3 bases and J by 0 bases, with 9 bases left in between. CDR3 nucleotides: TGTGCCAGCAGTGATTCCCGGGCCTCCTACGAGCAGTACTTC. This gives the protein CASSDSRASYEQYF.

This clone was detected ten times or more. This chain links TRBV5-6 with TRBJ2-3, with D unclear. This CDR3 spans 14 amino acids. Germline V gene data show CDR1 as SGHDT and CDR2 as YYEEEE. Trimming left V 0 bases short and J 6 bases short, with 11 bases between. DNA of the CDR3: TGTGCCAGCAGCTTGGGGGTCGGGTCCGATACGCAGTATTTT. Residues: CASSLGVGSDTQYF.

This clone was counted only a few times. V usage is TRBV20-1 and J usage is TRBJ2-7; D not resolved. This CDR3 region has 14 residues. Germline V gene lookup returns CDR1 DFQATT and CDR2 SNEGSKA (reference sequence). Trimming cost V 0 bases and J 3 bases, with 12 bases left between them. The CDR3 sequence: CSARDRARGYEQYF. DNA of the CDR3: TGCAGTGCTAGAGATAGGGCTAGAGGCTACGAGCAGTACTTC.

As concerns this clone: At one boundary the junction diverges from the germline segment, which might be a read error. The chain joins TRBV28 to TRBJ1-2; no clear D gene. The CDR3 is 13 amino acids. CDR1 is MDHEN and CDR2 is SYDVKM in the germline V gene. CDR3 sequence: CVSILRGNYGYTF. The CDR3 bases are TGTGTCAGCATTTTGAGAGGAAACTATGGCTACACCTTC.

This clone was detected ten times or more. V and J are TRBV5-4 and TRBJ2-1; D may be TRBD1 or TRBD2 (6 bases each). With 5 bases removed from V and 3 bases from J, the gap between germline ends came to 18 bases. From germline, CDR1 is SGHNT and CDR2 YYREEE (reference sequence). This CDR3 has 16 amino acids. The CDR3 is CASRPGGTPIYNEQFF. CDR3 DNA: TGTGCCAGCAGACCCGGAGGGACACCAATCTACAATGAGCAGTTCTTC.

This clone came up many times. The chain uses TRBV13 and TRBJ2-7, with D possibly matching TRBD1 (6 bases). V lost 5 bases, J lost 1 base, and 21 bases lay in between. This CDR3 spans 17 amino acids. Germline CDR1 PRHDT, CDR2 FYEKMQ (reference sequence). CDR3 sequence (DNA): TGTGCCAGCAGCACCGTACGAATTACAACAGGGTCCTACGAGCAGTACTTC. Amino acids: CASSTVRITTGSYEQYF.

This clone was observed a few times. The V and J genes are TRBV12-3 or TRBV12-4 and TRBJ2-2; D gene ambiguous. V dropped 1 base and J dropped 4 bases, with 13 bases sitting between them. This CDR3 spans 16 amino acids. CDR3 in amino acids: CASSLVPWNGTGELFF. The CDR3 coding sequence is TGTGCCAGCAGTTTAGTCCCATGGAATGGCACCGGGGAGCTGTTTTTT.

This clone was detected many times. The chain employs TRBV24-1 and TRBJ1-2; a weak D match, TRBD1 (6 bases). Trimming shortened V by 3 bases and J by 6 bases, and 10 bases separated the two germline ends. The CDR3 is 13 amino acids. The V gene's germline CDR1 is KGHDR and CDR2 SFDVKD. DNA for the CDR3: TGTGCCACCAGTGATGTGGCAGGGGATGGCTACACCTTC. It yields the protein CATSDVAGDGYTF.

This clone was observed at least ten times. V usage is TRBV30 and J usage is TRBJ1-5; tentatively, D is TRBD1 (5 bases). The CDR3 is 19 amino acids. Germline V gene lookup returns CDR1 GTSNPN and CDR2 SVGIG (reference sequence). Between the trimmed V and J ends, which lost 5 bases and 0 bases, there was a span of 26 bases. The CDR3 sequence is CAWSPGKIRRSYSNQPQHF. The CDR3 bases are TGTGCCTGGTCCCCAGGGAAAATACGTCGATCTTATAGCAATCAGCCCCAGCATTTT.

This clone has at least ten counts. The V call is TRBV5-6, the J call TRBJ1-1, with D maybe TRBD1 (6 bases). This CDR3 contains 12 residues. Germline CDR1 SGHDT, CDR2 YYEEEE. V dropped 1 base and J dropped 11 bases, with 12 bases sitting between them. Here the CDR3 reads CASSLHTGNAFF. The CDR3 region has the DNA TGTGCCAGCAGCTTGCATACAGGGAATGCTTTCTTT.

This clone was recorded at least ten times. The genes are TRBV5-4 and TRBJ2-4; D may be TRBD2 (5 bases). Deletions cut 0 bases from V and 7 bases from J, with 11 bases between. The CDR3 is 14 residues long. Germline lookup yields CDR1 SGHNT and CDR2 YYREEE (reference sequence). CDR3 loop: CASSLAGSENIQYF. CDR3 in DNA: TGTGCCAGCAGCTTGGCGGGATCGGAGAACATTCAGTACTTC.

This clone was picked up many times. V usage is TRBV6-1 and J usage is TRBJ1-1; D unresolved. CDR3 size: 12 residues. From germline, CDR1 is MNHNS and CDR2 SASEGT. The V gene lost 5 bases and the J gene lost 0 bases, with 4 bases spanning the gap. CDR3 coding DNA: TGTGCCAGCAGTTTTGTGAACACTGAAGCTTTCTTT. It specifies CASSFVNTEAFF.

This clone was observed a single time. The J gene is TRBJ1-6, the V gene TRBV18; D is unclear. CDR3 size: 13 residues. Deletions cut 5 bases from V and 11 bases from J, with 13 bases between. The germline CDR1 and CDR2 sequences are KGHSH and LQKENI. CDR3 DNA sequence: TGTGCCAGCTCAAATGACGCGAATGCACCCCTCCACTTT. Its translation: CASSNDANAPLHF.

This clone was counted a few times. This chain joins TRBV30 and TRBJ1-6; possibly TRBD1 for D (5 bases). The CDR3 totals 13 residues. Trimming removed 5 bases from V and 8 bases from J, with 13 bases in between. CDR1 GTSNPN and CDR2 SVGIG come from the germline V gene (reference sequence). The CDR3 here is CAWGAVSDSPLHF. Written as DNA, the CDR3 is TGTGCCTGGGGGGCCGTTAGCGATTCACCCCTCCACTTT.

The sample holds a few counts of this clone. The chain joins TRBV20-1 to TRBJ1-6, with D possibly being TRBD1 (5 bases). Germline V gives CDR1 DFQATT, CDR2 SNEGSKA (reference sequence). The V gene lost 7 bases and the J gene lost 17 bases, with 15 bases spanning the gap. This CDR3 is built from 10 residues. In DNA, the CDR3 is TGCAGTGATACGGGGGAAGGAATCCACTTT. Residues: CSDTGEGIHF.

This clone was seen more than once but under ten times. V gene TRBV6-1 combines with J gene TRBJ1-1; no definite D call. CDR1 and CDR2 (germline): MNHNS, SASEGT. Trimming pared 0 bases from V and 4 bases from J, leaving 15 bases between. The CDR3 runs 16 residues. The CDR3 DNA follows: TGTGCCAGCAGTGAAGCGCGGGTCAGCCAGAGCACTGAAGCTTTCTTT. Encoded protein: CASSEARVSQSTEAFF.

V and J are TRBV4-1 and TRBJ1-6, with D perhaps matching TRBD1 (6 bases). The CDR3 has 13 residues. Germline V gives CDR1 MGHRA, CDR2 YSYEKL. V shed 0 bases and J shed 14 bases, with 11 bases lying between them. The CDR3 sequence: CASSQDARQALHF. CDR3 sequence (DNA): TGCGCCAGCAGCCAAGACGCGAGACAGGCCCTCCACTTT.

This clone was counted a few times. The germline gene is not matched at one end of the junction; a read error may be the cause. The chain has TRBV12-3 or TRBV12-4 and TRBJ2-1; D is undetermined. The CDR3 consists of 15 residues. CDR3 DNA sequence: TGTGTCAGCACCATGACGGTCATCTCCTACAATGAGCAGTTCTTC. This encodes CVSTMTVISYNEQFF.

Notes on this clone: One end of the junction does not line up with germline, which may come from a read error. The chain combines TRBV11-2 with TRBJ2-7, with D tentatively TRBD2 (5 bases). The germline gives CDR1 SGHAT, CDR2 FQNNGV. This CDR3 comprises 15 residues. CDR3 sequence: CASGFPGIVAHEQYF. The CDR3 DNA reads as TGTGCCAGCGGCTTCCCGGGAATAGTTGCCCACGAGCAGTACTTC. Filled out from reference TRBV11-2 and TRBJ2-7, the complete variable domain reads EAGVAQSPRYKIIEKRQSVAFWCNPISGHATLYWYQQILGQGPKLLIQFQNNGVVDDSQLPKDRFSAERLKGVDSTLKIQPAKLEDSAVYLCASGFPGIVAHEQYFGPGTRLTVT.

V gene TRBV6-1 combines with J gene TRBJ2-3; D unclear. Trimming removed 2 bases at V and 3 bases at J, with 12 bases between. Germline values: CDR1 MNHNS, CDR2 SASEGT. The CDR3 length is 15 residues. CDR3 sequence: CASSEPPVLTDTQYF. In nucleotides, the CDR3 is TGTGCCAGCAGTGAACCCCCGGTACTGACAGATACGCAGTATTTT.

V usage is TRBV18 and J usage is TRBJ2-5, with D hard to call. CDR1 and CDR2 from the germline V gene are KGHSH and LQKENI. The CDR3 sequence is 13 residues long. Trimming removed 6 bases at V and 5 bases at J, with 13 bases between. CDR3 sequence: CASSPGRAETQYF. The CDR3 DNA follows: TGTGCCAGCTCGCCCGGACGGGCGGAGACCCAGTACTTC.

This clone came up many times. A read error may explain this, as a much larger clone is one base away. The chain has TRBV9 and TRBJ2-1; perhaps TRBD2 as D (7 bases). This CDR3 contains 13 residues. Trimming took 0 bases from V and 9 from J, leaving 10 bases between them. Germline loops: CDR1 SGDLS, CDR2 YYNGEE. The CDR3 DNA follows: TGTGCCAGCAGCGTAGGTCGGGGGGCTGAGCAGTTCTTC. This codes for CASSVGRGAEQFF. Full variable domain (outside the CDR3, taken from reference TRBV9 and TRBJ2-1): DSGVTQTPKHLITATGQRVTLRCSPRSGDLSVYWYQQSLDQGLQFLIQYYNGEERAKGNILERFSAQQFPDLHSELNLSSLELGDSALYFCASSVGRGAEQFFGPGTRLTVL.

Concerning this clone: Relative to the germline gene, one junction end is altered; a read error may explain this. The V call is TRBV11-2, the J call TRBJ2-7; tentative D call: TRBD1 (7 bases). The CDR3 loop spans 17 amino acids. Germline loops: CDR1 SGHAT, CDR2 FQNNGV. This chain's CDR3 is CARRDSTGLVVFGEQYF. CDR3 DNA sequence: TGTGCCCGCAGGGACTCGACAGGGCTTGTTGTCTTCGGGGAGCAGTACTTC.